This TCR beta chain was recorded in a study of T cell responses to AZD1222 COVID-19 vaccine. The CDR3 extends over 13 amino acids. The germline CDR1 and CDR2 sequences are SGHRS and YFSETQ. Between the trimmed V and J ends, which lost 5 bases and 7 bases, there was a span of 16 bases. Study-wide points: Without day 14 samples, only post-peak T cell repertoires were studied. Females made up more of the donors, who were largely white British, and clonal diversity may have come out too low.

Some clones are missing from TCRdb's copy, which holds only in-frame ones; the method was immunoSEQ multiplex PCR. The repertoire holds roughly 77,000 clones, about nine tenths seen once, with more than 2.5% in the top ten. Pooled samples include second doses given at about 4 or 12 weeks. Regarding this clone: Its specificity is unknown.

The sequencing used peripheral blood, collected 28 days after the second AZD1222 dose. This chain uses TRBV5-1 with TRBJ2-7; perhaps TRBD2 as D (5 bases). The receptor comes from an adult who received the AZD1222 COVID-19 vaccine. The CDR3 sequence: CASRAGVTEEQYF. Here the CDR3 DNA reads TGCGCCAGCAGGGCGGGCGTGACGGAAGAGCAGTACTTC.